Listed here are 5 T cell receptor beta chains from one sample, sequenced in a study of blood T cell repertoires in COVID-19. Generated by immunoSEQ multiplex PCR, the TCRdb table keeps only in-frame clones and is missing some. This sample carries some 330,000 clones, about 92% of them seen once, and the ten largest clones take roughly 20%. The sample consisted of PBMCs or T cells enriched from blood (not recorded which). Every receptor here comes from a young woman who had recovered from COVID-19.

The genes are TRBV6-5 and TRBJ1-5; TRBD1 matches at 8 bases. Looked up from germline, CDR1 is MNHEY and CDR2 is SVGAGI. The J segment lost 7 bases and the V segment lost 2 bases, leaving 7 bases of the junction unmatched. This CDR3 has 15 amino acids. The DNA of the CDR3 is TGTGCCAGCAGTTACACGACAGGGGTCGGGCAGCCCCAGCATTTT. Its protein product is CASSYTTGVGQPQHF.

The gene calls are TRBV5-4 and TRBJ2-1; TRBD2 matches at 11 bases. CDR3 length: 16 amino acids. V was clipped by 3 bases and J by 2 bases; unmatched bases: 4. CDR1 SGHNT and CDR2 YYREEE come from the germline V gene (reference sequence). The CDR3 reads CASSSKLAGAYNEQFF. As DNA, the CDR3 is TGTGCCAGCAGCTCTAAACTAGCGGGAGCCTACAATGAGCAGTTCTTC.

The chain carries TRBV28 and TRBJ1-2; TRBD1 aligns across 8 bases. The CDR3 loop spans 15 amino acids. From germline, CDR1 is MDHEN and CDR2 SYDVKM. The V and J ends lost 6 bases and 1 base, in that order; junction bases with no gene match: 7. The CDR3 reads CASSVQGVGNYGYTF. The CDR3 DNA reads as TGTGCCAGCAGCGTACAGGGGGTGGGTAACTATGGCTACACCTTC.

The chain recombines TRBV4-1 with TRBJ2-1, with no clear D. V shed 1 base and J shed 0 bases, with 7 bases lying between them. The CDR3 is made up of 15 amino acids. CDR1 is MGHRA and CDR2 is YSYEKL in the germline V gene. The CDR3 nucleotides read TGCGCCAGCAGCCAAGTGCCAGGCTCCTACAATGAGCAGTTCTTC. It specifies CASSQVPGSYNEQFF.

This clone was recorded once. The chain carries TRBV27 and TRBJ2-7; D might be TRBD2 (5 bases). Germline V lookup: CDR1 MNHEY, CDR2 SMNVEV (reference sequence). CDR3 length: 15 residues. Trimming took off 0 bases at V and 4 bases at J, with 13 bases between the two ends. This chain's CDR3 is CASSLSTPRGYEQYF. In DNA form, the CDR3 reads TGTGCCAGCAGTTTATCGACACCCCGAGGGTACGAGCAGTACTTC.